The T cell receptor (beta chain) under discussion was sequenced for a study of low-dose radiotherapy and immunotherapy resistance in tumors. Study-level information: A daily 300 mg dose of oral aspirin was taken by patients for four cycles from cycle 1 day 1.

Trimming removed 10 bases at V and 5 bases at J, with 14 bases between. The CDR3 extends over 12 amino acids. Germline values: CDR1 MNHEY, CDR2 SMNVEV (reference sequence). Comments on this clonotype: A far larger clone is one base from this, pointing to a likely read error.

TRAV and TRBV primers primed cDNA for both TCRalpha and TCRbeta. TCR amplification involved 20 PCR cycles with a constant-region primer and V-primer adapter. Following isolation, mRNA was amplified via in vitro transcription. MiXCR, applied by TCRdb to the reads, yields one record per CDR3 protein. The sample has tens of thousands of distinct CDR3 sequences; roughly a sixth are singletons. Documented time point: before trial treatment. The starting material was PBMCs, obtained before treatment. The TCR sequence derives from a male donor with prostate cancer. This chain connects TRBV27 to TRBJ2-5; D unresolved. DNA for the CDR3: TGTGCCACCAAGTACGAAGGGGAGACCCAGTACTTC. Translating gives CATKYEGETQYF.